This TCR beta chain was captured in a study of OX40 agonist ivuxolimab in advanced cancers. Points from the study as a whole: CD8+ T cells averaged more expanded clones than CD4+.

The repertoire was sequenced with immunoSEQ multiplex PCR; TCRdb's copy has only in-frame clones and lacks some. Of tens of thousands of clones listed, under 90% are singletons. The CDR3 covers 17 residues. V was trimmed by 2 bases and J by 2 bases, leaving 17 bases between them. Germline V gene lookup returns CDR1 LGHNA and CDR2 YNFKEQ. As for this clone: The antigen is not known.

The material sequenced was CD4+ or CD8+ T cells sorted from blood, taken in a trial of the OX40 agonist ivuxolimab. The TCR was taken from an adult with an advanced solid tumor such as melanoma, head and neck, liver or kidney cancer. The chain recombines TRBV4-2 with TRBJ2-3; D uncertain. CDR3 nucleotides: TGTGCCAGCAGCCAAAGCCCCCCAGGCTCTGACACAGATACGCAGTATTTT. It translates to CASSQSPPGSDTDTQYF.